The present T cell receptor beta chain was sequenced within a study of Tregs in tolerant kidney transplant recipients. Study-level results: No direct test of biological reproducibility was done here.

CDR3 length equals 15 residues. The germline V and J ends were trimmed by 3 bases and 6 bases, with 14 bases remaining between them. From germline, CDR1 is SGHTA and CDR2 FQGNSA. Unstimulated regulatory T cells (CD4+CD25+CD127-), CD4+CD25- non-regulatory cells, CD4 and CD8 cells were FACS-sorted from thawed PBMCs. Regarding this clone: Its antigen is still unknown.

TCRdb keeps only in-frame clones here, not all; method: immunoSEQ multiplex PCR. Counted here are approximately 260,000 clones, roughly 80% occurring once; the ten biggest clones make up about 0.64%. Sequencing used CD4+ T cells from blood. The chain employs TRBV7-2 and TRBJ2-2, with D maybe TRBD2 (6 bases). The sequence was collected from a human donor in good health. This CDR3 is CASSFLLAGPGELFF. The CDR3 nucleotides are TGTGCCAGCAGCTTTTTACTAGCAGGGCCCGGGGAGCTGTTTTTT.